This T cell receptor beta chain stems from a study of blood T cells in healthy people across ages. In the study overall: About one barcoded beta molecule per two T cells was the capture yield of template switching. Whole-study results and caveats: It was the long-lived donors that had more naive CD4+ cells and higher diversity than aged donors.

With regard to this clonotype: Its antigen is still unknown.

Primed by a sample-barcoded 5' primer and a J-beta primer mix, a second PCR proceeded for about 7 to 11 cycles. Tagging of each cDNA molecule was performed by a template-switch adaptor with 12 random nucleotides. TCRdb processed the 5' RACE reads anew with MiXCR; each CDR3 protein has one entry. The sample has about 1,600,000 distinct CDR3 sequences, 42% seen once. From germline, CDR1 is SGDLS and CDR2 YYNGEE. Losses at the gene ends were 6 bases for V and 3 bases for J; bases not matched to a gene: 12. The CDR3 consists of 17 residues. The chain carries TRBV9 and TRBJ2-3, with 11 bases matching TRBD2. The source is a woman under 30 in good health. Specimen: blood. The CDR3 coding sequence is TGTGCCAGCACCCTCGGAGTAGCGGGGGGGCCAACAGATACGCAGTATTTT. It yields the protein CASTLGVAGGPTDTQYF.